This entry describes one T cell receptor beta chain. Germline loops: CDR1 MNHEY, CDR2 SVGAGI. The CDR3 extends over 14 amino acids. V was clipped by 2 bases and J by 3 bases, with 11 bases between them. This entry is derived from a study of follicular helper T cells after annual influenza vaccination. Measured with immunoSEQ multiplex PCR; TCRdb has only the in-frame clones, and not every one. The sample has about 14,000 clones, 84% seen once; the top ten hold 0.25% to 0.3%. This sample's time point: 2014-2015 season, pre-vaccination. Sequencing used CXCR5- memory CD4+ T cells sorted from blood, obtained on the day of influenza vaccination. The clonotype comes from an adult who received the influenza vaccine. The chain recombines TRBV6-5 with TRBJ2-7, with a tentative D call TRBD1 (5 bases). The CDR3 sequence is CASSYGANYYEQYF. In DNA, the CDR3 is TGTGCCAGCAGTTACGGGGCCAATTACTACGAGCAGTACTTC.